Below, 15 T cell receptor beta chains from the same sample are listed, as sequenced in a study of blood T cells in healthy people across ages. A second PCR of roughly 7 to 11 cycles used a sample-barcoded 5' primer and a J-beta primer mix. In TCRdb, the 5' RACE reads were re-called with MiXCR into one record per CDR3 protein. The repertoire has roughly 2 million distinct CDR3 sequences, about 50% of them found once; the top ten carry more than 2%. Sequenced sample: blood. All receptors derive from a woman aged 40 to 50 in good health.

The CDR3 reads CASSLIAGTYEQYF. As DNA, the CDR3 is TGCGCCAGCAGCTTGATAGCGGGGACCTACGAGCAGTACTTC. The chain couples TRBV5-1 to TRBJ2-7; 8 bases fit TRBD2. Germline-derived CDR1 and CDR2 are SGHRS and YFSETQ. CDR3 length equals 14 residues. V trimming: 1 base; J trimming: 2 bases; junction bases outside the gene matches: 2. Drawing the rest from reference TRBV5-1 and TRBJ2-7, the complete variable domain is KAGVTQTPRYLIKTRGQQVTLSCSPISGHRSVSWYQQTPGQGLQFLFEYFSETQRNKGNFPGRFSGRQFSNSRSEMNVSTLELGDSALYLCASSLIAGTYEQYFGPGTRLTVT.

This rearrangement joins TRBV29-1 to TRBJ1-2; maybe TRBD1 (6 bases). There are 14 residues in the CDR3. Germline-derived CDR1 and CDR2 are SQVTM and ANQGSEA. Trimming removed 7 bases from V and 2 bases from J, with 17 bases in between. The CDR3 DNA follows: TGCAGCGAGGGGGTGATCGACTACAACTATGGCTACACCTTC. Its translation is CSEGVIDYNYGYTF. Combining the CDR3 with reference TRBV29-1 and TRBJ1-2 gives the whole variable domain SAVISQKPSRDICQRGTSLTIQCQVDSQVTMMFWYRQQPGQSLTLIATANQGSEATYESGFVIDKFPISRPNLTFSTLTVSNMSPEDSSIYLCSEGVIDYNYGYTFGSGTRLTVV.

The chain uses TRBV11-2 and TRBJ2-1; TRBD2 aligns across 10 bases. The V and J ends lost 5 bases and 6 bases, in that order; junction bases with no gene match: 13. The CDR3 spans 17 residues. The germline CDR1 and CDR2 sequences are SGHAT and FQNNGV. The CDR3, as DNA: TGTGCCAGCAGCCCGAGGAGCGGGGGGGCCTTCTCCAATGAGCAGTTCTTC. This gives the protein CASSPRSGGAFSNEQFF.

This clonotype was seen a few times. The DNA of the CDR3 is TGTGCCAGCAGCCAGCAAGGTGGGGGCTACGAGCAGTACTTC. Protein product: CASSQQGGGYEQYF. The chain has TRBV7-2 and TRBJ2-7; perhaps D is TRBD1 or TRBD2 (5 bases each). V dropped 5 bases and J dropped 3 bases, with 14 bases sitting between them. The CDR3 covers 14 residues. Germline V lookup: CDR1 SGHTA, CDR2 FQGNSA.

This clonotype was seen at least ten times. This chain connects TRBV7-2 to TRBJ1-2, with a tentative D call TRBD1 (6 bases). There are 14 residues in the CDR3. Germline assignment: CDR1 SGHTA and CDR2 FQGNSA. Trimming cost V 5 bases and J 10 bases, with 20 bases left between them. CDR3 nucleotides: TGTGCCAGCAGCCGCGGGACATCTAAGGGGGACTACACCTTC. This encodes CASSRGTSKGDYTF.

The chain carries TRBV6-5 and TRBJ1-2, with TRBD1 as a possible D gene (5 bases). This CDR3 contains 16 residues. V was pared by 4 bases and J by 2 bases, with 17 bases between. Per the germline V gene, CDR1 is MNHEY and CDR2 is SVGAGI. The CDR3 loop is CASSSWTGPANYGYTF. The CDR3 DNA reads as TGTGCCAGCAGTTCGTGGACGGGACCGGCGAACTATGGCTACACCTTC.

This chain connects TRBV24-1 to TRBJ2-2, with a possible D match to TRBD1 (5 bases). This CDR3 has 15 residues. Germline lookup yields CDR1 KGHDR and CDR2 SFDVKD. V gave up 0 bases and J gave up 4 bases, with 8 bases separating them. CDR3 sequence: CATSDLAGITGELFF. In DNA, the CDR3 is TGTGCCACCAGTGATTTGGCAGGGATCACCGGGGAGCTGTTTTTT.

This chain uses TRBV27 with TRBJ2-5, with TRBD2 matching over 9 bases. The trim removed 6 bases at V and 2 bases at J, leaving 7 bases unmatched. Per the germline V gene, CDR1 is MNHEY and CDR2 is SMNVEV (reference sequence). CDR3 length: 15 amino acids. CDR3 region: CASRGSGGGQETQYF. DNA of the CDR3: TGTGCCAGCAGAGGTAGCGGGGGCGGACAAGAGACCCAGTACTTC.

V and J are TRBV6-2 or TRBV6-3 and TRBJ2-7; 10 bases fit TRBD1. The DNA end lines up better with TRBJ2-5; the J call may be wrong. The CDR3 length is 16 residues. Germline CDR1 MNHEY, CDR2 SVGEGT. The CDR3 nucleotides are TGTGCCAGCAGCGACGAAGAGACAGGGGGCGGAGAGACCCAGTACTTC. Residues: CASSDEETGGGETQYF.

This clonotype has just a few counts. The J gene is TRBJ2-7, the V gene TRBV27, with D perhaps matching TRBD2 (5 bases). V lost 6 bases, J lost 11 bases, and 32 bases lay in between. CDR3 size: 17 residues. In germline, CDR1 is MNHEY, CDR2 SMNVEV (reference sequence). The CDR3 protein is CASSTHRNTDRRGFEYF. The CDR3 bases are TGTGCCAGCAGCACACATCGAAATACAGACCGCCGCGGGTTTGAGTACTTC.

The chain couples TRBV20-1 to TRBJ2-3; 8 bases fit TRBD1. The ends lost 0 bases at V and 10 bases at J; junction bases unmatched: 9. The CDR3 contains 14 residues. CDR1 and CDR2 (germline): DFQATT, SNEGSKA (reference sequence). CDR3 sequence (DNA): TGCAGTGCTAGAGATAAGGGGACAGGCTTTGCGCAGTATTTT. Residues: CSARDKGTGFAQYF.

The genes are TRBV18 and TRBJ1-2; D gene ambiguous. Trimming pared 4 bases from V and 8 bases from J, leaving 14 bases between. Looked up from germline, CDR1 is KGHSH and CDR2 is LQKENI. The CDR3 has 13 amino acids. CDR3 residues: CASSRSRTHGYTF. The CDR3 region has the DNA TGTGCCAGCTCACGGTCACGAACTCACGGCTACACCTTC.

The CDR3 DNA follows: TGTGCCAGCAGTTACCCGGCGAACGATGAGCAGTTCTTC. Residues: CASSYPANDEQFF. The rearrangement uses TRBV6-2 or TRBV6-3 and TRBJ2-1; D remains ambiguous. The CDR3 covers 13 residues. The V gene's germline CDR1 is MNHEY and CDR2 SVGEGT. The germline V and J ends were trimmed by 2 bases and 8 bases, with 10 bases remaining between them.

The chain recombines TRBV27 with TRBJ2-3; tentative D call: TRBD2 (5 bases). This CDR3 comprises 16 residues. Germline-derived CDR1 and CDR2 are MNHEY and SMNVEV (reference sequence). Deletions cut 5 bases from V and 3 bases from J, with 18 bases between. CDR3 DNA sequence: TGTGCCAGCAGTCCCCAACTAACGGGGAAGACAGATACGCAGTATTTT. It codes for CASSPQLTGKTDTQYF.

The sample holds a few counts of this clonotype. The rearrangement joins TRBV9 to TRBJ1-6; no firm D call. V shed 4 bases and J shed 4 bases, with 18 bases lying between them. The germline gives CDR1 SGDLS, CDR2 YYNGEE. The CDR3 runs 17 residues. The CDR3 DNA reads TGTGCCAGCAGCCCCGAACTTGATGGAGGATATAATTCACCCCTCCACTTT. Translated: CASSPELDGGYNSPLHF.